The rows below give T cell receptor beta chains drawn from one sample of a study of regulatory T cells in long-lasting Graves disease. From the multiplex PCR reads, TCRdb called clonotypes with MiXCR, one entry per CDR3 protein. The table includes 360,000 or so distinct CDR3 sequences, about 17% detected once. The same sample was also used in a study of T cells in Graves' hyperthyroidism and ophthalmopathy.

This material consisted of peripheral blood mononuclear cells (PBMCs), taken at new diagnosis, from a patient treated with antithyroid drugs. These TCRs come from a woman aged 18-29 years with Graves disease. Both conserved end residues are trimmed from each CDR3.

J gene: TRBJ2-1; V gene: TRBV18; CDR3 protein: ASSPGVNAYNEQF
J gene: TRBJ2-1; V gene: TRBV5-1; CDR3 protein: ASSLAPRHPNEQF
J gene: TRBJ2-2; V gene: TRBV15; CDR3 protein: ATSNAGTPNTGELF
J gene: TRBJ1-6; V gene: TRBV30; CDR3 protein: AWAPGAGSPLH
J gene: TRBJ2-3; V gene: TRBV10-3; CDR3 protein: AISGTSGTDTQY
J gene: TRBJ2-1; V gene: TRBV6-2/TRBV6-3; CDR3 protein: ASSLSTGYQQF
J gene: TRBJ1-6; V gene: TRBV10-3; CDR3 protein: AISARDSEGYSPLH
J gene: TRBJ2-7; V gene: TRBV2; CDR3 protein: ASSEPSSYEQY
J gene: TRBJ2-1; V gene: TRBV6-2/TRBV6-3; CDR3 protein: ASRGRESSYNEQF
J gene: TRBJ1-2; V gene: TRBV6-4; CDR3 protein: ASREQGRVYGYT
J gene: TRBJ2-5; V gene: TRBV28; CDR3 protein: ASSEGGGRTQY
J gene: TRBJ2-1; V gene: TRBV20-1; CDR3 protein: SARDWRNYNEQF
J gene: TRBJ1-1; V gene: TRBV19; CDR3 protein: ASSRWDSKKNTEAF
J gene: TRBJ2-1; V gene: TRBV5-1; CDR3 protein: ASRIGRGLLNNEQF
J gene: TRBJ1-6; V gene: TRBV5-1; CDR3 protein: ASSLTAAGDSPLH
J gene: TRBJ2-3; V gene: TRBV12-3/TRBV12-4; CDR3 protein: ASSPMASGSSDTQY
J gene: TRBJ2-3; V gene: TRBV20-1; CDR3 protein: SASIERADTQY
J gene: TRBJ2-3; V gene: TRBV4-1; CDR3 protein: ASSQDRLSTDTQY
J gene: TRBJ2-5; V gene: TRBV3-1; CDR3 protein: ASSQEEKIMETQY
J gene: TRBJ2-3; V gene: TRBV24-1; CDR3 protein: ATSDLSGVSTDTQY
J gene: TRBJ2-7; V gene: TRBV14; CDR3 protein: ASSQDRTGRRVDEQY
J gene: TRBJ1-1; V gene: TRBV5-5; CDR3 protein: ASSFQGPNTEAF
J gene: TRBJ2-2; V gene: TRBV9; CDR3 protein: ASRVSGKGDTGELF
J gene: TRBJ2-3; V gene: TRBV6-2/TRBV6-3; CDR3 protein: ASRGTSGSPDTQY
J gene: TRBJ2-5; V gene: TRBV6-1; CDR3 protein: ASSEAFGFELAGGETQY
J gene: TRBJ2-1; V gene: TRBV7-8; CDR3 protein: ASSLVSAYNEQF
J gene: TRBJ2-7; V gene: TRBV20-1; CDR3 protein: SANGHGTGGYEQY
J gene: TRBJ1-6; V gene: TRBV7-9; CDR3 protein: ASSPPTGVSPLH
J gene: TRBJ1-6; V gene: TRBV10-2; CDR3 protein: ASRDREPRPLH
J gene: TRBJ1-1; V gene: TRBV28; CDR3 protein: ASRDTGTGEAF
J gene: TRBJ2-7; V gene: TRBV5-1; CDR3 protein: ASSLAGGTANEQY
J gene: TRBJ2-3; V gene: TRBV6-1; CDR3 protein: ASRRGVTDTQY
J gene: TRBJ1-6; V gene: TRBV18; CDR3 protein: ASSQTGIRGNSPLH
J gene: TRBJ2-7; V gene: TRBV27; CDR3 protein: ASSFTSGSYEQY
J gene: TRBJ1-3; V gene: TRBV3-1; CDR3 protein: ASSRDRGLPGNTIY
J gene: TRBJ1-2; V gene: TRBV6-1; CDR3 protein: ASFNPGQSGSYGYT
J gene: TRBJ2-7; V gene: TRBV5-1; CDR3 protein: ASNDKYGQY